The source of this TCR beta chain is a study of blood T cells in healthy people across ages. Findings and caveats of the study: Possibly confounding the expanded clonotype changes was the fact that donor CMV status was unknown. Diversity was higher, and naive CD4+ cells more numerous, in long-lived donors than in aged donors. Strong correlation existed between TCR beta diversity and naive T cell percentage.

This clonotype was counted ten times or more. Its antigen is still unknown. The germline CDR1 and CDR2 sequences are SGHRS and YFSETQ. Trimming at V came to 3 bases and at J to 1 base, leaving 5 bases not matched to a gene. The CDR3 covers 16 residues. It was with a sample-barcoded 5' primer and a J-beta primer mix that a second PCR of roughly 6 to 12 cycles was run. A 12-random-nucleotide template-switch adaptor tagged each cDNA molecule. MiXCR, applied by TCRdb to the 5' RACE reads, yields one record per CDR3 protein. The sample holds over 550,000 distinct CDR3 sequences, about 30% seen once. Sequences were obtained from blood. This clonotype was sampled from an elderly woman in good health. The rearrangement joins TRBV5-1 to TRBJ2-7, with 12 bases fitting TRBD2. The CDR3, as DNA: TGCGCCAGCAGCTCCCTAGCGGGGGGGCGATCCTACGAGCAGTACTTC. Translation: CASSSLAGGRSYEQYF.